These 5 T cell receptor beta chains were all obtained from the same sample, sequenced in a study of T cells in Graves' hyperthyroidism and ophthalmopathy. From RNA transcripts, TCR beta CDR3 regions were amplified. In the first-round RT-PCR of the TCR CDR3, the HTBI primer set was used. Using its own MiXCR run on the multiplex PCR reads, TCRdb lists one record per CDR3 protein. Counted here are 750,000 to 900,000 distinct CDR3 sequences, roughly 40% occurring once; the ten biggest clones make up 7% to 10%. Sequencing used blood. The receptors were sampled from a man aged 18-30 years with Graves' hyperthyroidism.

This chain joins TRBV5-4 and TRBJ1-1, with D unresolved. Germline V gene sequence: CDR1 SGHNT, CDR2 YYREEE (reference sequence). V lost 5 bases to trimming and J lost 1 base, with 12 bases between them. CDR3 length: 14 residues. For the CDR3, the DNA is TGTGCCAGCAGGTCCGAGGCGCCGAACACTGAAGCTTTCTTT. Amino acids: CASRSEAPNTEAFF.

The chain employs TRBV7-2 and TRBJ1-2; D perhaps matches TRBD1 (5 bases). Looked up from germline, CDR1 is SGHTA and CDR2 is FQGNSA. This CDR3 has 16 amino acids. With 5 bases removed from V and 2 bases from J, the gap between germline ends came to 18 bases. CDR3 coding DNA: TGTGCCAGCAGCGTTGGGGAGCCGGAGGGGAACTATGGCTACACCTTC. This codes for CASSVGEPEGNYGYTF.

This clonotype was seen many times. The V call is TRBV29-1, the J call TRBJ2-7; TRBD2 aligns across 8 bases. Trimming took 6 bases from V and 5 from J; bases not matched to a gene: 6. This CDR3 is built from 12 residues. Germline assignment: CDR1 SQVTM and CDR2 ANQGSEA. CDR3 sequence: CSVRTSNHEQYF. For the CDR3, the DNA is TGCAGCGTGCGGACTAGCAACCACGAGCAGTACTTC.

This clonotype came up a few times. The rearrangement joins TRBV6-5 to TRBJ2-2; unclear D gene. Germline V gene data show CDR1 as MNHEY and CDR2 as SVGAGI. There are 13 residues in the CDR3. V was trimmed by 8 bases and J by 8 bases, leaving 15 bases between them. CDR3 in amino acids: CASSLDGRGELFF. Written as DNA, the CDR3 is TGTGCCAGCTCCCTCGACGGAAGGGGGGAGCTGTTTTTT.

This chain links TRBV19 with TRBJ1-4, with 7 bases lining up with TRBD1. This CDR3 region has 16 residues. Per the germline V gene, CDR1 is LNHDA and CDR2 is SQIVND (reference sequence). V trimming: 8 bases; J trimming: 0 bases; junction bases outside the gene matches: 9. The CDR3 region is CASGSGTDATNEKLFF. CDR3 DNA: TGTGCCAGTGGATCCGGGACAGATGCAACTAATGAAAAACTGTTTTTT.